This T cell receptor (beta chain) was identified in a study of blood T cell repertoires in COVID-19. CDR1 and CDR2 from the germline V gene are LNHNV and YYDKDF (reference sequence). The germline V and J ends were trimmed by 0 bases and 7 bases, with 7 bases remaining between them. This CDR3 is built from 13 residues. Libraries were prepared by immunoSEQ multiplex PCR; TCRdb keeps only in-frame clonotypes and omits some of them. The table records over 150,000 clones, about 80% of them present only once. This chain joins TRBV15 and TRBJ2-4; the D gene is possibly TRBD1 (5 bases). This TCR was recovered from a man in his forties who had recovered from COVID-19. The sample was PBMCs or T cells enriched from blood (not recorded which). The CDR3 region has the DNA TGTGCCACCAGCAGAGATAAGGGGAACATTCAGTACTTC. Translated: CATSRDKGNIQYF.